The clone carrying this TCR beta chain was observed a few times. No antigen is known for it. Genomic DNA came from frozen unsorted single-cell suspensions. V was clipped by 5 bases and J by 1 base, with 16 bases between them. This CDR3 is 16 amino acids long. Germline V gene sequence: CDR1 SGHVS, CDR2 FNYEAQ. The data originate from a study of immune cell composition in non-small cell lung cancer. Study-level findings and limits: Smoking pack-years did not significantly correlate with tumour TCR-beta clonality. Squamous carcinomas (approximately 80%) more often had tumour-associated clones >0.5% than adenocarcinomas (around 33%). Lung squamous cell carcinoma tumours had significantly higher top 10 clone scores and productive clonality than lung adenocarcinoma.

Only in-frame clones appear in the TCRdb table, and some are missing; sequencing was by immunoSEQ multiplex PCR. The sample yields about 4,900 clones, roughly four fifths seen once. This sequence joins TRBV7-6 and TRBJ2-3; a possible D gene is TRBD1 (5 bases). The sequence was obtained from a human donor with non-small cell lung cancer. The sample consisted of lung tumor tissue. CDR3 protein: CASSKLTGGGTDTQYF. CDR3 nucleotides: TGTGCCAGCAGCAAATTAACAGGTGGTGGCACAGATACGCAGTATTTT. Complete variable domain (other parts from reference TRBV7-6 and TRBJ2-3): GAGVSQSPRYKVTKRGQDVALRCDPISGHVSLYWYRQALGQGPEFLTYFNYEAQQDKSGLPNDRFSAERPEGSISTLTIQRTEQRDSAMYRCASSKLTGGGTDTQYFGPGTRLTVL.